This T cell receptor (beta chain) is from a study of control samples from healthy donors and cancer patients. Measured with immunoSEQ multiplex PCR; TCRdb has only the in-frame clones, and not every one. Found here are around 180,000 clones, more than 90% of them singletons; the top ten hold 2% to 2.5%. The CDR3 extends over 13 amino acids. Germline trimming cut 6 bases from V and 9 bases from J; bases unmatched to any gene: 6. Germline-derived CDR1 and CDR2 are LGHDT and YNNKEL (reference sequence). The chain recombines TRBV3-1 (or the pseudogene TRBV3-2) with TRBJ2-1; TRBD1 aligns across 9 bases. The sequencing input was blood. This clonotype originated in a middle-aged woman in good health. The CDR3 is CASRGDRDFEQFF. Written as DNA, the CDR3 is TGTGCCAGCAGGGGGGACAGGGATTTTGAGCAGTTCTTC.